The 10 T cell receptor beta chains below come from one sample, sequenced in a study of blood T cell repertoires in COVID-19. Repertoires were generated with immunoSEQ multiplex PCR, while TCRdb's copy carries only in-frame clones and drops some. Of about 110,000 clones listed, 84% were seen once; the top ten hold around 14%. Sequencing was done on a sample of peripheral blood. Receptors were obtained from a woman aged 55-69 years with acute or convalescent COVID-19.

V is TRBV5-4 and J is TRBJ1-4; D remains ambiguous. The V gene lost 3 bases and the J gene lost 8 bases, with 14 bases spanning the gap. The CDR3 length is 14 residues. Germline CDR1 SGHNT, CDR2 YYREEE (reference sequence). DNA of the CDR3: TGTGCCAGCAGCTCTCCGGGGAGGAAAGAAAAACTGTTTTTT. This encodes CASSSPGRKEKLFF.

The chain couples TRBV2 to TRBJ2-1; tentative D call: TRBD2 (6 bases). Germline V CDR1 and CDR2: SNHLY, FYNNEI. The V and J ends lost 7 bases and 2 bases respectively, with 15 bases between them. The CDR3 covers 15 residues. The CDR3 spells CASTDGSFTYNEQFF. DNA of the CDR3: TGTGCCAGCACGGACGGGAGTTTCACCTACAATGAGCAGTTCTTC.

This sequence joins TRBV5-6 and TRBJ2-7; 8 bases are a match to TRBD2. CDR1 and CDR2 from the germline V gene are SGHDT and YYEEEE. The CDR3 is 16 amino acids. V dropped 0 bases and J dropped 3; count of bases not matched to a gene: 8. The CDR3: CASSLGGTSRFYEQYF. The CDR3 coding sequence is TGTGCCAGCAGCTTGGGCGGGACTAGTCGATTCTACGAGCAGTACTTC.

The chain joins TRBV3-1 (or the pseudogene TRBV3-2) to TRBJ1-5; D uncertain. Deletions cut 0 bases from V and 5 bases from J, with 5 bases between. Per the germline V gene, CDR1 is LGHDT and CDR2 is YNNKEL (reference sequence). This CDR3 is built from 13 residues. CDR3 nucleotides: TGTGCCAGCAGCCAAGATATCCATCAGCCCCAGCATTTT. It encodes CASSQDIHQPQHF.

This clone has a single count. The chain combines TRBV9 with TRBJ1-4; tentative D call: TRBD1 (6 bases). Germline V gene sequence: CDR1 SGDLS, CDR2 YYNGEE. The CDR3 loop spans 14 amino acids. The V gene lost 2 bases and the J gene lost 8 bases, with 13 bases spanning the gap. The CDR3 DNA follows: TGTGCCAGCAGCGTGTCACAGGGAGGGGAAAAACTGTTTTTT. Protein sequence: CASSVSQGGEKLFF.

In its sample, this clone was seen once. The chain links TRBV29-1 to TRBJ2-1; tentatively, D is TRBD1 (6 bases). Germline CDR1 and CDR2: SQVTM and ANQGSEA. V lost 5 bases, J lost 5 bases, and 16 bases lay in between. This CDR3 region has 14 residues. CDR3 protein: CSVPGQWRDNEQFF. The CDR3 nucleotides read TGCAGCGTTCCCGGACAGTGGCGTGACAATGAGCAGTTCTTC.

This chain joins TRBV12-1 and TRBJ2-1; the table's TRBD2 call for D was not verified on the DNA. TRBV12-1 represents a pseudogene. The CDR3 consists of 11 residues. The CDR3, as DNA: TGTGCCAGCAACTTTCGGAGTGAGCAGTTCTTC. Protein product: CASNFRSEQFF.

The CDR3 DNA reads TGCAGCGTTGAACCTCAGTGGGGGGACTATGGCTACACCTTC. As protein: CSVEPQWGDYGYTF. The gene calls are TRBV29-1 and TRBJ1-2; possible D gene TRBD1, 5 bases. This CDR3 is 14 amino acids long. Trimming took off 2 bases at V and 3 bases at J, with 13 bases between the two ends. Germline V gene lookup returns CDR1 SQVTM and CDR2 ANQGSEA.

V is TRBV15 and J is TRBJ2-7; D is uncertain. This CDR3 contains 11 residues. Trimming shortened V by 3 bases and J by 4 bases, and 4 bases separated the two germline ends. The germline V gene has CDR1 LNHNV and CDR2 YYDKDF (reference sequence). CDR3 sequence (DNA): TGTGCCACCAGCAGTTCATACGAGCAGTACTTC. Protein product: CATSSSYEQYF. Full variable domain (rest looked up from reference TRBV15 and TRBJ2-7): DAMVIQNPRYQVTQFGKPVTLSCSQTLNHNVMYWYQQKSSQAPKLLFHYYDKDFNNEADTPDNFQSRRPNTSFCFLDIRSPGLGDTAMYLCATSSSYEQYFGPGTRLTVT.

The V call is TRBV5-4, the J call TRBJ1-1; TRBD1 matches at 7 bases. CDR1 SGHNT and CDR2 YYREEE come from the germline V gene (reference sequence). With 4 bases clipped from V and 0 bases from J, the junction kept 6 bases outside the gene matches. This CDR3 region has 15 residues. The CDR3, as DNA: TGTGCCAGCAGCAGACCGACAGGGATGAACACTGAAGCTTTCTTT. Protein product: CASSRPTGMNTEAFF.